Below are 32 T cell receptor beta chains sequenced from a single sample in a study of technical replicates of blood from several donors. Sequenced by immunoSEQ multiplex PCR; TCRdb stores in-frame clones only, minus some. The sample consists of over 70,000 clones, approximately 95% of them appearing once. Material for sequencing was T cells isolated from PBMCs. These receptor sequences come from a human donor in good health.

The rearrangement uses TRBV19 and TRBJ1-2; weak D call: TRBD1 (5 bases). The germline V and J ends were trimmed by 2 bases and 8 bases, with 18 bases remaining between them. There are 15 residues in the CDR3. CDR1 is LNHDA and CDR2 is SQIVND in the germline V gene (reference sequence). The CDR3 protein is CASSIMGSGGIGYTF. In nucleotides, the CDR3 is TGTGCCAGTAGTATAATGGGGTCGGGGGGGATAGGCTACACCTTC.

The chain employs TRBV14 and TRBJ2-1, with 11 positions matching TRBD2. V lost 4 bases and J lost 4; bases outside the gene matches: 3. CDR3 size: 15 residues. Germline CDR1 and CDR2: SGHDN and FVKESK. In DNA form, the CDR3 reads TGTGCCAGCAGCCTCCGACTAGCGGGGTACAATGAGCAGTTCTTC. It translates to CASSLRLAGYNEQFF.

This clone was seen a single time. This chain joins TRBV2 and TRBJ2-7; 9 positions agree with TRBD2. In germline, CDR1 is SNHLY, CDR2 FYNNEI. There are 14 residues in the CDR3. V shed 6 bases and J 5 bases; nucleotides not matched to a gene: 8. CDR3 sequence (DNA): TGTGCCAGCAGCGAGACTAGCGGACTAAACGAGCAGTACTTC. This encodes CASSETSGLNEQYF.

This clone was recorded only once. This chain uses TRBV9 with TRBJ2-7; D possibly corresponds to TRBD1 (5 bases). CDR1 and CDR2 from the germline V gene are SGDLS and YYNGEE. This CDR3 region has 14 residues. V dropped 0 bases and J dropped 4 bases, with 11 bases sitting between them. The CDR3 loop is CASSVEPGPYEQYF. The CDR3 DNA sequence: TGTGCCAGCAGCGTAGAGCCAGGGCCATACGAGCAGTACTTC.

V and J are TRBV2 and TRBJ1-1; no clear D. V was clipped by 7 bases and J by 0 bases, with 9 bases between them. The CDR3 is 13 residues long. The germline V gene has CDR1 SNHLY and CDR2 FYNNEI. The CDR3 loop is CASKREMNTEAFF. The CDR3 nucleotides are TGTGCCAGCAAAAGAGAAATGAACACTGAAGCTTTCTTT.

The chain is built from TRBV5-1 and TRBJ2-1; D is perhaps TRBD2 (6 bases). V was shortened by 2 bases and J by 7 bases, with 13 bases between the two germline ends. This CDR3 spans 14 amino acids. Germline CDR1 reads SGHRS; CDR2 reads YFSETQ. CDR3 DNA: TGCGCCAGCAGCTTTTCCGGGAGCCATAATGAGCAGTTCTTC. This encodes CASSFSGSHNEQFF.

The chain couples TRBV6-5 to TRBJ2-6, with 7 bases aligning to TRBD2. The junction had 1 base not matched to a gene; V was cut back by 10 bases and J by 1 base. Germline V lookup: CDR1 MNHEY, CDR2 SVGAGI. This CDR3 is 13 amino acids long. CDR3 nucleotides: TGTGCCACCGGGAGGTCTGGGGCCAACGTCCTGACTTTC. This codes for CATGRSGANVLTF.

This sequence joins TRBV21-1 and TRBJ2-7; TRBD1, as called in the table, went unchecked against the DNA. TRBV21-1 is reported as a pseudogene. The CDR3 has 15 amino acids. Written as DNA, the CDR3 is TGTGCCAGCAGCAAACTCGCAGGGAAGGACTACGAGCAGTACTTC. Amino acids: CASSKLAGKDYEQYF.

This chain uses TRBV4-1 with TRBJ2-1; a weak D match, TRBD2 (6 bases). The CDR3 is 14 amino acids. Trimming left V 5 bases short and J 9 bases short, with 17 bases between. Germline V CDR1 and CDR2: MGHRA, YSYEKL. CDR3 nucleotide sequence: TGCGCCAGCAGCTTTTCTTCCGTGGGGGGTGAGCAGTTCTTC. It yields the protein CASSFSSVGGEQFF.

The V gene is TRBV2, the J gene TRBJ2-7, with TRBD1 as a possible D gene (5 bases). This CDR3 is built from 13 residues. V lost 1 base and J lost 4, with 8 bases in between. Germline CDR1 is SNHLY and CDR2 is FYNNEI. In nucleotides, the CDR3 is TGTGCCAGCAGTGAAGACAGGAGATACGAGCAGTACTTC. This encodes CASSEDRRYEQYF.

The V gene is TRBV9, the J gene TRBJ1-4, with D tentatively TRBD1 (6 bases). V dropped 3 bases and J dropped 8 bases, with 17 bases sitting between them. The germline CDR1 and CDR2 sequences are SGDLS and YYNGEE. This CDR3 comprises 15 residues. CDR3 residues: CASSAKGVIQEKLFF. DNA for the CDR3: TGTGCCAGCAGCGCAAAGGGGGTGATTCAAGAAAAACTGTTTTTT.

The chain uses TRBV19 and TRBJ2-1, with 9 bases aligning to TRBD1. The junction had 9 bases not matched to a gene; V was cut back by 6 bases and J by 6 bases. The germline CDR1 and CDR2 sequences are LNHDA and SQIVND (reference sequence). CDR3 length equals 15 residues. The CDR3 DNA is TGTGCCAGTAGACACAGGGGACAGGGAGTCAATGAGCAGTTCTTC. Translation: CASRHRGQGVNEQFF.

The V call is TRBV29-1, the J call TRBJ2-1; D might be TRBD2 (5 bases). This CDR3 spans 13 amino acids. Trimming stripped 0 bases from V and 5 bases from J, with 8 bases between. CDR1 and CDR2 (germline): SQVTM, ANQGSEA. As DNA, the CDR3 is TGCAGCGTTGAAGAGCGGGCTAACAATGAGCAGTTCTTC. Translation gives CSVEERANNEQFF.

The chain joins TRBV2 to TRBJ2-3; perhaps TRBD1 as D (6 bases). Per germline, CDR1 SNHLY and CDR2 FYNNEI. CDR3 size: 15 residues. The V gene lost 8 bases and the J gene lost 2 bases, with 17 bases spanning the gap. CDR3 DNA sequence: TGTGCCAGCCCGGTCCAGGGGCGGGCCACAGATACGCAGTATTTT. It is translated as CASPVQGRATDTQYF.

V and J are TRBV11-2 and TRBJ2-6; D gene unclear. Germline loops: CDR1 SGHAT, CDR2 FQNNGV. This CDR3 region has 15 residues. V lost 1 base, J lost 4 bases, and 8 bases lay in between. Written as DNA, the CDR3 is TGTGCCAGCAGCTTAGCAGCGACCGGGGCCAACGTCCTGACTTTC. Its protein is CASSLAATGANVLTF. Drawing the rest from reference TRBV11-2 and TRBJ2-6, the complete variable domain is EAGVAQSPRYKIIEKRQSVAFWCNPISGHATLYWYQQILGQGPKLLIQFQNNGVVDDSQLPKDRFSAERLKGVDSTLKIQPAKLEDSAVYLCASSLAATGANVLTFGAGSRLTVL.

As for this clone: At one boundary the junction diverges from the germline segment, which might be a read error. The chain couples TRBV2 to TRBJ1-4, with 7 bases that match TRBD1. CDR1 SNHLY and CDR2 FYNNEI come from the germline V gene. The CDR3 extends over 13 amino acids. The CDR3 loop reads CASTEQGREKLFF. The CDR3 region has the DNA TGTGCCAGCACTGAACAGGGGAGAGAAAAACTGTTTTTT. The variable domain in full, completed from reference TRBV2 and TRBJ1-4, reads EPEVTQTPSHQVTQMGQEVILRCVPISNHLYFYWYRQILGQKVEFLVSFYNNEISEKSEIFDDQFSVERPDGSNFTLKIRSTKLEDSAMYFCASTEQGREKLFFGSGTQLSVL.

V usage is TRBV7-2 and J usage is TRBJ2-6, with 7 bases lining up with TRBD1. This CDR3 region has 15 residues. V was clipped by 5 bases and J by 5 bases; unmatched bases: 6. CDR1 and CDR2 (germline): SGHTA, FQGNSA. CDR3: CASSLRQGWANVLTF. CDR3 nucleotides: TGTGCCAGCAGCCTCCGACAGGGCTGGGCCAACGTCCTGACTTTC.

CDR3 in DNA: TGTGCCAGCAGCTTCCTAGGGAACACCGGGGAGCTGTTTTTT. Protein product: CASSFLGNTGELFF. This chain joins TRBV7-2 and TRBJ2-2; D uncertain. CDR1 is SGHTA, CDR2 FQGNSA, per germline. The CDR3 length is 14 residues. The V gene lost 3 bases and the J gene lost 1 base, with 6 bases spanning the gap.

The CDR3 here is CASSSSRAGGIRKYF. DNA of the CDR3: TGTGCCAGCAGTTCTAGTAGAGCAGGGGGCATTCGAAAGTACTTC. The J gene is TRBJ2-7, the V gene TRBV28; 8 positions agree with TRBD1. J was trimmed by 11 bases and V by 4 bases; bases with no gene match: 16. The CDR3 has 15 residues. CDR1 is MDHEN, CDR2 SYDVKM, per germline.

V and J are TRBV29-1 and TRBJ2-7; D may be TRBD1 (6 bases). V shed 7 bases and J shed 6 bases, with 10 bases lying between them. Germline V CDR1 and CDR2: SQVTM, ANQGSEA. The CDR3 contains 10 residues. CDR3 sequence reads: CSATGSEQYF. In nucleotides, the CDR3 is TGCAGCGCCACAGGGTCCGAGCAGTACTTC.

The chain links TRBV5-1 to TRBJ2-7; the match to TRBD1 covers 7 bases. The germline gives CDR1 SGHRS, CDR2 YFSETQ. Trimming took 2 bases from V and 5 from J; bases not matched to a gene: 7. This CDR3 is built from 14 residues. The DNA of the CDR3 is TGCGCCAGCAGCTTCCGGGACAGAAATGACGAGCAGTACTTC. It yields the protein CASSFRDRNDEQYF.

CDR3: CASSTSDRAWTNEKLFF. CDR3 DNA: TGTGCCAGCAGCACCTCGGACAGGGCTTGGACTAATGAAAAACTGTTTTTT. The chain uses TRBV5-4 and TRBJ1-4; 8 positions match TRBD1. V was pared by 4 bases and J by 2 bases, with 10 bases of the junction left unmatched. Germline loops: CDR1 SGHNT, CDR2 YYREEE (reference sequence). The CDR3 covers 17 residues.

The chain links TRBV10-3 to TRBJ2-3; TRBD2 might be the D (5 bases). V was clipped by 2 bases and J by 2 bases, with 8 bases between them. This CDR3 has 14 amino acids. CDR1 is ENHRY and CDR2 is SYGVKD in the germline V gene. The CDR3 coding sequence is TGTGCCATCAGTGAGGGACTTAACACAGATACGCAGTATTTT. Protein: CAISEGLNTDTQYF.

The genes are TRBV9 and TRBJ2-5, with TRBD2 identical over 7 bases. V was pared by 0 bases and J by 2 bases, with 7 bases of the junction left unmatched. Per the germline V gene, CDR1 is SGDLS and CDR2 is YYNGEE. The CDR3 contains 16 residues. The CDR3 DNA sequence: TGTGCCAGCAGCGTAGACCCCGGGACTACACAAGAGACCCAGTACTTC. It codes for CASSVDPGTTQETQYF.

V is TRBV30 and J is TRBJ2-1; the match to TRBD2 covers 11 bases. CDR3 length: 16 amino acids. Per the germline V gene, CDR1 is GTSNPN and CDR2 is SVGIG (reference sequence). V shed 7 bases, J shed 0 bases, and the junction held 8 bases outside the gene matches. The CDR3 coding sequence is TGTGCCTTGACTAGCGGGGTGCTTAGCTCCTACAATGAGCAGTTCTTC. Its protein is CALTSGVLSSYNEQFF. The full variable domain, in which reference TRBV30 and TRBJ2-1 provide the parts outside the CDR3, is SQTIHQWPATLVQPVGSPLSLECTVEGTSNPNLYWYRQAAGRGLQLLFYSVGIGQISSEVPQNLSASRPQDRQFILSSKKLLLSDSGFYLCALTSGVLSSYNEQFFGPGTRLTVL.

The chain joins TRBV5-4 to TRBJ2-4; 7 bases match TRBD1. Germline assignment: CDR1 SGHNT and CDR2 YYREEE (reference sequence). The CDR3 spans 13 residues. Trimming removed 2 bases from V and 5 bases from J; junction bases left unmatched: 1. Here the CDR3 reads CASSFGQENIQYF. As DNA, the CDR3 is TGTGCCAGCAGCTTTGGACAGGAAAACATTCAGTACTTC.

DNA of the CDR3: TGTGCCAGCAAGCTTGGGACAGGGACGGTCCACGAGCAGTACTTC. This gives the protein CASKLGTGTVHEQYF. The chain recombines TRBV2 with TRBJ2-7; TRBD1 aligns across 9 bases. The CDR3 runs to 15 residues. Trimming at V came to 7 bases and at J to 5 bases, leaving 12 bases not matched to a gene. CDR1 is SNHLY, CDR2 FYNNEI, per germline.

The chain couples TRBV6-1 to TRBJ2-1, with 11 bases lining up with TRBD2. CDR3 length equals 15 residues. J gave up 6 bases and V 7 bases, and 8 bases lay outside the gene matches. Per germline, CDR1 MNHNS and CDR2 SASEGT. The CDR3 loop reads CASKVRLAGSNEQFF. The CDR3 DNA reads TGTGCCAGCAAAGTAAGACTAGCGGGATCCAATGAGCAGTTCTTC.

The chain uses TRBV14 and TRBJ2-3; 11 nucleotides agree with TRBD2. Trimming removed 3 bases from V and 1 base from J; junction bases left unmatched: 6. CDR3 length: 17 residues. The V gene's germline CDR1 is SGHDN and CDR2 FVKESK. This chain's CDR3 is CASSQLIAGGGTDTQYF. CDR3 DNA sequence: TGTGCCAGCAGCCAGCTAATAGCGGGAGGGGGCACAGATACGCAGTATTTT.

V usage is TRBV5-1 and J usage is TRBJ1-2, with 9 bases lining up with TRBD1. Per germline, CDR1 SGHRS and CDR2 YFSETQ. Trimming cost V 4 bases and J 4 bases; bases outside gene matches: 5. The CDR3 runs 14 residues. Written as DNA, the CDR3 is TGCGCCAGCAGCCCGGACAGGGGTGGCTATGGCTACACCTTC. This codes for CASSPDRGGYGYTF.

This sequence joins TRBV29-1 and TRBJ1-2, with D possibly TRBD1 on 6 matching bases. The CDR3 extends over 13 amino acids. V gave up 4 bases and J gave up 6 bases, with 15 bases separating them. Germline V gene lookup returns CDR1 SQVTM and CDR2 ANQGSEA. CDR3 in amino acids: CSVVETGKHGYTF. CDR3 nucleotide sequence: TGCAGCGTTGTCGAGACAGGAAAACATGGCTACACCTTC.

The chain combines TRBV5-8 with TRBJ2-7; 7 bases agree with TRBD1. This CDR3 comprises 17 residues. Germline V gene sequence: CDR1 SGHTS, CDR2 YDEGEE. Trimming cost V 2 bases and J 7 bases; bases outside gene matches: 18. The CDR3 region is CASSLWFVPAGGNEQYF. CDR3 DNA sequence: TGTGCCAGCAGCTTATGGTTCGTTCCGGCAGGGGGTAATGAGCAGTACTTC.